This T cell receptor beta chain was sequenced in a study of technical replicates of blood from several donors. The CDR3 extends over 12 amino acids. V lost 1 base and J 3 bases, leaving 4 bases between the germline ends. The germline gives CDR1 SGHDN, CDR2 FVKESK. Generated by immunoSEQ multiplex PCR, the TCRdb table keeps only in-frame clones and is missing some. The top ten clones hold roughly 0.28% of a sample with more than 70,000 clones, around 90% of them seen once. The material sequenced was T cells isolated from PBMCs. The TCR comes from a human donor in good health. This chain joins TRBV14 and TRBJ2-7; D remains unclear. CDR3 coding DNA: TGTGCCAGCAGCCAAGTCGTCTACGAGCAGTACTTC. This gives the protein CASSQVVYEQYF.